This T cell receptor (beta chain) is from a study of OX40 agonist ivuxolimab in advanced cancers. A note on the overall study: Ivuxolimab, which targeted the costimulatory receptor OX40 (CD134), was an agonistic, fully human IgG2 monoclonal antibody. Intravenous ivuxolimab was administered to patients every 2 weeks at six dose levels: 0.01, 0.1, 0.3, 1.5, 3 and 10 mg/kg. Among the approximately 50 dose-escalation patients, some 19 had hepatocellular carcinoma, about 15 melanoma, 9 renal cell carcinoma and 9 head and neck cancer. A male proportion of about 79% and a mean age of about 60 years, ranging from about 23 to 79, were recorded for the dose-escalation cohort. Prior anti-PD-1, anti-PD-L1 or anti-CTLA-4 therapy was permitted, and checkpoint inhibitors had been received by roughly 40% of dose-escalation patients. Partial responses were achieved by three dose-escalation patients, of whom one had hepatocellular carcinoma and two had cutaneous melanoma. The purpose of peripheral TCRbeta sequencing was to test whether ivuxolimab changed TCR sequence diversity and led to clonal T-cell expansion. The paper reports the monotherapy dose-escalation portion (N of about 51 patients) of the phase I ivuxolimab trial.

Including cysteine and phenylalanine, the CDR3 has 15 amino acids. Of all the DNA, just the CDR3 is kept, 45 bases in frame from base 1. The germline V gene encodes CDR1 SGHTA and CDR2 FQGNSA. V has 4 bases trimmed and J has 4 bases trimmed; junction bases matching no gene number 4. The trial excluded patients who had a history of autoimmune disease or who were on systemic immunosuppression. Peripheral blood for TCR sequencing was collected from all dose cohorts at baseline, on cycle 4 day 1, and on cycle 7 day 1. The samples were drawn from a first-in-human, open-label, multicenter phase I dose-escalation trial of ivuxolimab. Adults with locally advanced or metastatic melanoma, renal cell, hepatocellular, or head and neck squamous cell carcinoma were enrolled in the trial. CD4+ and CD8+ T cells were sorted separately from peripheral blood before TCR sequencing. Beyond this particular receptor, the publication reports: The antigen specificity of the peripheral T cells that underwent clonal expansion was not determined. On average, CD8+ T cells showed more expanded clones than CD4+ T cells after ivuxolimab. Low levels of normalized T-cell clonal expansion were also seen in some patients who did not respond. Clonal expansion of both CD4+ and CD8+ blood T cells was observed from baseline to week 6 at doses 0.1 to 3.0 mg/kg. Partial responders in the 0.1-3.0 mg/kg groups had among the lowest normalized peripheral clonal expansion, especially among CD8+ T cells.

As regards this clone: The antigen it recognizes is unknown. Per-base qualities were not stored, and no clone one base away is much larger.

For sequencing of the TCRbeta CDR3 region, genomic DNA was extracted from the sorted cells. The immunoSEQ Assay was used for sequencing of TCRbeta CDR3 regions. This is the immuneACCESS table as TCRdb keeps it, with only in-frame sequences that have V and J called. A part of the clones is gone; compared with another copy, unresolved V genes explain less than half, and the rest is unexplained. Present in this sample are 33,000 or so clones, approximately 81% of which were seen just once. Of the sample, 9.5% to 15% is held by the ten largest clones. The sample consisted of CD4+ or CD8+ T cells sorted from blood, taken in a trial of the OX40 agonist ivuxolimab. Recombination linked TRBV7-2 to TRBJ1-5; 10 bases in the junction line up with TRBD1. The TCR sequence derives from an adult with an advanced solid tumor such as melanoma, head and neck, liver or kidney cancer. In nucleotides, the sequence is TGTGCCAGCAGCTCGACAGGGGGCGATAATCAGCCCCAGCATTTT. Translated, this is CASSSTGGDNQPQHF.